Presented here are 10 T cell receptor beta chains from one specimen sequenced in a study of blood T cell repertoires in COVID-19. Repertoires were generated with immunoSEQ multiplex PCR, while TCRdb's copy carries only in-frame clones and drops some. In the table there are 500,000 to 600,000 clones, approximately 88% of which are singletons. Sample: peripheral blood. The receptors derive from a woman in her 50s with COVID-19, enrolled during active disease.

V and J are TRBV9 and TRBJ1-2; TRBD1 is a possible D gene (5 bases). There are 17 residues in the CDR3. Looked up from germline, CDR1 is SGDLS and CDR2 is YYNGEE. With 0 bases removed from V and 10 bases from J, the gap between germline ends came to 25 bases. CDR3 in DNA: TGTGCCAGCAGCGTAGAAGCGACCGGGACGCTTACGGGGGACTACACCTTC. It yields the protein CASSVEATGTLTGDYTF.

The CDR3 region has the DNA TGTGCCAGCAGCTTAGATGGAACAGGGCGCTCTGGGGCCAACGTCCTGACTTTC. Translated: CASSLDGTGRSGANVLTF. The chain combines TRBV11-3 with TRBJ2-6; weak D call: TRBD1 (6 bases). CDR3 length: 18 residues. Germline-derived CDR1 and CDR2 are SGHNT and YENEEA. V was cut by 0 bases and J by 0 bases, with 12 bases left in between.

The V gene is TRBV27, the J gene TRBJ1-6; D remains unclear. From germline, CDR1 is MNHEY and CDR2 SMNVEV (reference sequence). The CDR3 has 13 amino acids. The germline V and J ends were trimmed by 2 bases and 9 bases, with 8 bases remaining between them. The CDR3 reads CASSLREGSPLHF. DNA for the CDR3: TGTGCCAGCAGTTTACGCGAGGGTTCACCCCTCCACTTT.

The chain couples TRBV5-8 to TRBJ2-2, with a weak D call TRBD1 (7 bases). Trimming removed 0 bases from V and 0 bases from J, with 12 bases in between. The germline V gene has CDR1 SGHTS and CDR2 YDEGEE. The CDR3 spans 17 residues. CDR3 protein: CASSLGGDRANTGELFF. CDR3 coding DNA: TGTGCCAGCAGCTTGGGCGGGGACAGAGCGAACACCGGGGAGCTGTTTTTT.

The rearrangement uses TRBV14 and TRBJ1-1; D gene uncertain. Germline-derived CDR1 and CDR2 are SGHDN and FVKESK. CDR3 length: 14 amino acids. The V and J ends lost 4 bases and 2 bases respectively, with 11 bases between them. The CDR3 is CASSPTRRNTEAFF. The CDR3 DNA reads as TGTGCCAGCAGCCCCACCCGGAGAAACACTGAAGCTTTCTTT.

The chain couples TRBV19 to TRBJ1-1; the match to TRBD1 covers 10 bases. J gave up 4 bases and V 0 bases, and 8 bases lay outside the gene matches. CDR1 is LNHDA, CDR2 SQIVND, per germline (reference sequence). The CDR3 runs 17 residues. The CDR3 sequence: CASSIDAGQGGGTEAFF. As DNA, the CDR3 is TGTGCCAGTAGTATAGATGCTGGACAGGGGGGTGGCACTGAAGCTTTCTTT.

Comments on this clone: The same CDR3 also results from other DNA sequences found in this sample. CDR3 amino acids: CATGQGGYTF. CDR3 sequence (DNA): TGTGCCACGGGACAGGGTGGCTACACCTTC. The J gene is TRBJ1-2, the V gene TRBV10-3, with 9 bases that match TRBD1. V was pared by 10 bases and J by 7 bases, with 1 base of the junction left unmatched. The CDR3 contains 10 residues. Germline values: CDR1 ENHRY, CDR2 SYGVKD.

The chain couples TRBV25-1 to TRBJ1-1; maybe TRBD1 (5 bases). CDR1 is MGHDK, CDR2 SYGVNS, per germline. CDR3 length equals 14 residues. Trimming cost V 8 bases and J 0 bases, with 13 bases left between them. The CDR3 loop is CASGGSGLNTEAFF. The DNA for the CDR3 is TGTGCCAGCGGGGGGAGTGGCCTGAACACTGAAGCTTTCTTT.

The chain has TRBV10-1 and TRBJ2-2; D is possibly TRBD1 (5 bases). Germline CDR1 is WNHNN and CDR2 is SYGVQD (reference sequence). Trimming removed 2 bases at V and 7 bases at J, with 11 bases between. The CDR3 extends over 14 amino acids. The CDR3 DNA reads TGCGCCAGCAGTGAGACAGGTGTTGGCGGGGAGCTGTTTTTT. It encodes CASSETGVGGELFF.

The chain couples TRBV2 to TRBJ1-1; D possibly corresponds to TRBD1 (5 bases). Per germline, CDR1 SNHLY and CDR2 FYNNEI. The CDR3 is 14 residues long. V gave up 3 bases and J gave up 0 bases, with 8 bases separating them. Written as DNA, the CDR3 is TGTGCCAGCAGTGACAGGGTACTGAACACTGAAGCTTTCTTT. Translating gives CASSDRVLNTEAFF.